These 22 T cell receptor beta chains came from one sample sequenced in a study of regulatory T cells in long-lasting Graves disease. HTBI primers from iRepertoire and Arm-PCR of CDR3 regions yielded the TCR beta libraries. TCRdb re-called the multiplex PCR reads through MiXCR, storing one row per CDR3 protein. The repertoire has more than 450,000 distinct CDR3 sequences, 9.5% to 15% of them found once; the top ten carry approximately 9%. Indicated time point: newly diagnosed GD, antithyroid drugs for less than 3 months. Isolated PBMC RNA provided the starting material for the TCR library. This same sample was also taken into another study, of T cells in Graves' hyperthyroidism and ophthalmopathy.

The sequencing here drew on peripheral blood mononuclear cells (PBMCs), taken at new diagnosis, from a patient treated with antithyroid drugs. These TCRs come from a woman aged 25 to 39 with Graves disease.

This clonotype has a count of ten or more. The rearrangement uses TRBV12-3 or TRBV12-4 and TRBJ1-1, with 7 nucleotides matching TRBD1. The CDR3 is 14 residues long. J lost 5 bases, V lost 6 bases, and 9 bases had no gene match. CDR3 amino acids: CASSSQGGGTEAFF. The CDR3 DNA follows: TGTGCCAGCAGCTCCCAAGGGGGCGGGACTGAAGCTTTCTTT.

This clonotype was recorded many times. The chain employs TRBV3-1 and TRBJ1-5; D may be TRBD1 (5 bases). CDR3 length equals 14 residues. Trimming pared 4 bases from V and 3 bases from J, leaving 10 bases between. Germline V gene lookup returns CDR1 LGHDT and CDR2 YNNKEL (reference sequence). The CDR3 loop reads CASSPGTDNQPQHF. CDR3 bases: TGTGCCAGCAGCCCAGGGACCGACAATCAGCCCCAGCATTTT.

This clonotype was observed many times. The rearrangement uses TRBV15 and TRBJ2-7, with 11 bases matching TRBD1. The germline V gene has CDR1 LNHNV and CDR2 YYDKDF (reference sequence). The V segment lost 0 bases and the J segment 4 bases; nucleotides outside the gene matches: 5. CDR3 length equals 16 residues. CDR3 in DNA: TGTGCCACCAGCAGAGATCGAGGGACAGGGGGATACGAGCAGTACTTC. Its protein product is CATSRDRGTGGYEQYF. The variable domain in full, completed from reference TRBV15 and TRBJ2-7, reads DAMVIQNPRYQVTQFGKPVTLSCSQTLNHNVMYWYQQKSSQAPKLLFHYYDKDFNNEADTPDNFQSRRPNTSFCFLDIRSPGLGDTAMYLCATSRDRGTGGYEQYFGPGTRLTVT.

The V and J genes are TRBV6-1 and TRBJ2-7; TRBD2 aligns across 9 bases. Per germline, CDR1 MNHNS and CDR2 SASEGT. The V segment lost 6 bases and the J segment 3 bases; nucleotides outside the gene matches: 12. This CDR3 region has 16 residues. The CDR3 nucleotides are TGTGCCAGCAGCAACGGCCGACTAGCGGCAATCTACGAGCAGTACTTC. Residues: CASSNGRLAAIYEQYF.

The sample holds many counts of this clonotype. This rearrangement joins TRBV28 to TRBJ2-1, with 8 bases aligning to TRBD1. The V segment lost 4 bases and the J segment 2 bases; nucleotides outside the gene matches: 4. Germline V gives CDR1 MDHEN, CDR2 SYDVKM. The CDR3 totals 15 residues. CDR3 DNA sequence: TGTGCCAGCAGTTACCGGGACAGGCCCTACAATGAGCAGTTCTTC. It codes for CASSYRDRPYNEQFF.

This clonotype was observed at least ten times. The rearrangement uses TRBV6-5 and TRBJ2-7, with 8 bases that match TRBD2. After removal of 2 bases from V and 2 bases from J, the junction contained 5 bases not matched to a gene. The germline V gene encodes CDR1 MNHEY and CDR2 SVGAGI. CDR3 length: 15 amino acids. CDR3 coding DNA: TGTGCCAGCAGTTACCCCGGGGGGGTGACCTACGAGCAGTACTTC. Its translation is CASSYPGGVTYEQYF.

This clonotype has just one count. A read error may be the cause here, since a much bigger clone is one base away. The chain links TRBV7-9 to TRBJ2-1, with a possible D match to TRBD2 (6 bases). The DNA end is a closer match to TRBJ2-5, so the J assignment may be wrong. The CDR3 sequence is 12 residues long. CDR1 and CDR2 (germline): SEHNR, FQNEAQ (reference sequence). Here the CDR3 DNA reads TGTGCCAGCAGCCCGGGGGTGGGGACCCAGTACTTC. Amino acid sequence: CASSPGVGTQYF.

This clonotype was seen many times. The chain is built from TRBV10-3 and TRBJ2-7; D unresolved. Per the germline V gene, CDR1 is ENHRY and CDR2 is SYGVKD. The CDR3 is 16 amino acids. V lost 4 bases to trimming and J lost 2 bases, with 18 bases between them. CDR3 region: CAISVGNSESTYEQYF. CDR3 bases: TGTGCCATCAGTGTAGGAAACAGCGAGTCGACCTACGAGCAGTACTTC.

This clonotype appeared many times. At one end the junction does not follow the germline gene, possibly because of a read error. The V call is TRBV19, the J call TRBJ1-1; weak D call: TRBD1 (6 bases). Germline-derived CDR1 and CDR2 are LNHDA and SQIVND (reference sequence). This CDR3 is 14 amino acids long. In DNA, the CDR3 is TGTGCCAGTAGGACGGGACACACGAACACTGAAGCTTTCTTC. Protein: CASRTGHTNTEAFF.

This clonotype occurred many times. The genes are TRBV30 and TRBJ1-2; no clear D. The CDR3 extends over 13 amino acids. CDR1 and CDR2 from the germline V gene are GTSNPN and SVGIG (reference sequence). V gave up 3 bases and J gave up 3 bases, with 11 bases separating them. The CDR3 DNA reads TGTGCCTGGAGCATATCCCGTTACTATGGCTACACCTTC. Its protein is CAWSISRYYGYTF. The variable domain in full, with the rest retrieved from reference TRBV30 and TRBJ1-2, is SQTIHQWPATLVQPVGSPLSLECTVEGTSNPNLYWYRQAAGRGLQLLFYSVGIGQISSEVPQNLSASRPQDRQFILSSKKLLLSDSGFYLCAWSISRYYGYTFGSGTRLTVV.

This clonotype showed up many times. CDR3 residues: CAISSPGGRGYTF. DNA for the CDR3: TGTGCCATCAGTTCTCCAGGGGGCCGTGGCTACACCTTC. V usage is TRBV10-3 and J usage is TRBJ1-2; the match to TRBD1 covers 8 bases. The J segment lost 7 bases and the V segment lost 5 bases, leaving 6 bases of the junction unmatched. The CDR3 extends over 13 amino acids. The germline CDR1 and CDR2 sequences are ENHRY and SYGVKD.

This clonotype was seen many times. The chain combines TRBV6-1 with TRBJ2-2; D is perhaps TRBD1 (5 bases). Germline loops: CDR1 MNHNS, CDR2 SASEGT. The CDR3 sequence is 13 residues long. Trimming left V 5 bases short and J 6 bases short, with 10 bases between. The DNA of the CDR3 is TGTGCCAGCAGTCTCAGGGTTCCCGGGGAGCTGTTTTTT. It codes for CASSLRVPGELFF.

This clonotype was observed a handful of times. The chain couples TRBV29-1 to TRBJ2-1; no clear D. V was pared by 3 bases and J by 6 bases, with 3 bases between. The CDR3 sequence is 10 residues long. Germline V lookup: CDR1 SQVTM, CDR2 ANQGSEA. CDR3 nucleotides: TGCAGCGTTGAGGGCAATGAGCAGTTCTTC. Its protein product is CSVEGNEQFF.

This clonotype was observed at least ten times. The chain uses TRBV19 and TRBJ1-2, with TRBD1 as a possible D gene (5 bases). Germline CDR1 is LNHDA and CDR2 is SQIVND (reference sequence). Trimming took off 5 bases at V and 7 bases at J, with 20 bases between the two ends. The CDR3 has 15 amino acids. The CDR3 region is CASSDYTQDWGGYTF. CDR3 sequence (DNA): TGTGCCAGTAGTGATTATACACAGGATTGGGGTGGCTACACCTTC.

This clonotype was found many times. CDR3 sequence (DNA): TGTGCCAGCAGCTTGGAGGCCCGGTATCTGGGTGAAAAACTGTTTTTT. Amino acids: CASSLEARYLGEKLFF. The chain combines TRBV5-8 with TRBJ1-4; the D is unclear. The germline V and J ends were trimmed by 0 bases and 7 bases, with 16 bases remaining between them. This CDR3 spans 16 amino acids. Germline V CDR1 and CDR2: SGHTS, YDEGEE.

The V and J genes are TRBV13 and TRBJ2-7; D is undetermined. CDR3 length equals 14 residues. CDR1 is PRHDT and CDR2 is FYEKMQ in the germline V gene (reference sequence). Trimming removed 4 bases at V and 5 bases at J, with 15 bases between. CDR3 coding DNA: TGTGCCAGCAGCTCGTGGGGAAAGGCCCACGAGCAGTACTTC. Amino acid sequence: CASSSWGKAHEQYF. The full variable domain, with the rest looked up from reference TRBV13 and TRBJ2-7, is AAGVIQSPRHLIKEKRETATLKCYPIPRHDTVYWYQQGPGQDPQFLISFYEKMQSDKGSIPDRFSAQQFSDYHSELNMSSLELGDSALYFCASSSWGKAHEQYFGPGTRLTVT.

Ten or more counts support this clonotype. V usage is TRBV7-2 and J usage is TRBJ2-1, with D perhaps matching TRBD2 (6 bases). CDR1 and CDR2 from the germline V gene are SGHTA and FQGNSA. This CDR3 is built from 14 residues. Trimming pared 4 bases from V and 7 bases from J, leaving 14 bases between. The DNA for the CDR3 is TGTGCCAGCAGCTCAAGGAGACGGGGGAATGAGCAGTTCTTC. It encodes CASSSRRRGNEQFF.

This clonotype was counted ten times or more. CDR3 coding DNA: TGTGCCAGCTCACCAGCAGACGAGCAGTACTTC. Translating gives CASSPADEQYF. The rearrangement links TRBV18 to TRBJ2-7; D remains ambiguous. Germline-derived CDR1 and CDR2 are KGHSH and LQKENI. Trimming left V 2 bases short and J 5 bases short, with 4 bases between. The CDR3 covers 11 residues.

This clonotype has just a few counts. The CDR3 DNA reads as TGTGCCAGCAGTTTAGGTGGGGAGGGCGCCCAAGAGACCCAGTACTTC. Its translation is CASSLGGEGAQETQYF. The chain uses TRBV28 and TRBJ2-5, with 7 bases matching TRBD2. Germline V gene data show CDR1 as MDHEN and CDR2 as SYDVKM. Trimming took 2 bases from V and 1 from J; bases not matched to a gene: 7. There are 16 residues in the CDR3.

This clonotype was found many times. The chain uses TRBV24-1 and TRBJ2-1, with 8 bases matching TRBD1. The CDR3 runs to 14 residues. Germline trimming cut 4 bases from V and 9 bases from J; bases unmatched to any gene: 7. Germline V lookup: CDR1 KGHDR, CDR2 SFDVKD. DNA for the CDR3: TGTGCCACCAGTGACAGTTGGACAGGGCCTGAGCAGTTCTTC. As protein: CATSDSWTGPEQFF.

This clonotype was counted ten times or more. The chain couples TRBV11-2 to TRBJ2-2, with 8 nucleotides matching TRBD2. The CDR3 sequence is 14 residues long. V lost 8 bases and J lost 4; bases outside the gene matches: 6. Germline V gives CDR1 SGHAT, CDR2 FQNNGV. The CDR3 loop reads CASRFSGSTGELFF. DNA of the CDR3: TGTGCCAGCCGTTTCAGCGGGAGCACCGGGGAGCTGTTTTTT.

This clonotype has a count of ten or more. CDR3 protein: CASSPGTSGSEWQETQYF. The CDR3 DNA sequence: TGTGCCAGCAGCCCCGGAACTAGCGGGAGCGAGTGGCAAGAGACCCAGTACTTC. This chain uses TRBV7-9 with TRBJ2-5; 11 bases map to TRBD2. This CDR3 has 18 amino acids. Germline CDR1 reads SEHNR; CDR2 reads FQNEAQ (reference sequence). J was trimmed by 2 bases and V by 5 bases; bases with no gene match: 13. The full variable domain, rest sourced from reference TRBV7-9 and TRBJ2-5, is DTGVSQNPRHKITKRGQNVTFRCDPISEHNRLYWYRQTLGQGPEFLTYFQNEAQLEKSRLLSDRFSAERPKGSFSTLEIQRTEQGDSAMYLCASSPGTSGSEWQETQYFGPGTRLLVL.